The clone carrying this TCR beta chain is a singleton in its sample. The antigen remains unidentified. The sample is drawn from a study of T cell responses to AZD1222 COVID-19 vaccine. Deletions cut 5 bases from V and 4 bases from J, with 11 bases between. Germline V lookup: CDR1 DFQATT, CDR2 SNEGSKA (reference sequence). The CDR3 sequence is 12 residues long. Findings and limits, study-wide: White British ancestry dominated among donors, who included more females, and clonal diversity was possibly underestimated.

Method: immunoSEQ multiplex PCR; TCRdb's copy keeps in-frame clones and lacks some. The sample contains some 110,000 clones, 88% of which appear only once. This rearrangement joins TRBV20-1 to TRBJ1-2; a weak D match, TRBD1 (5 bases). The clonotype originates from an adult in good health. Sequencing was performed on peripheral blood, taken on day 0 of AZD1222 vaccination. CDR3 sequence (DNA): TGCAGTGCTCGTGTGGGGGGCTATGGCTACACCTTC. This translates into CSARVGGYGYTF.